This TCR beta chain was recovered during a study of T cell responses to AZD1222 COVID-19 vaccine. This table comes from immunoSEQ multiplex PCR, and its TCRdb copy is limited to in-frame clones, with some not included. The sample shows 150,000 to 200,000 clones, 85% to 90% of them seen only once. Deletions cut 1 base from V and 0 bases from J, with 16 bases between. CDR3 length equals 18 residues. Germline CDR1 LGHNA, CDR2 YNFKEQ. The sequencing used peripheral blood, collected on day 0 of AZD1222 vaccination. The chain employs TRBV4-2 and TRBJ1-3; TRBD1 is a possible D gene (6 bases). The clonotype originates from an adult in good health. CDR3 in DNA: TGTGCCAGCAGCCAAGTGATCGGACAGCTTCGCTCTGGAAACACCATATATTTT. This gives the protein CASSQVIGQLRSGNTIYF.